The TCR beta chain under discussion was sequenced for a study of cytomegalovirus exposure and HLA in healthy donors (dated by TCRdb to the late 2010s). Regarding the research as a whole: According to an earlier analysis of a few hundred of the donors, about 190 million T cells yielded over 90 million unique TCR beta sequences and less than 300 Gb of sequence data. An earlier analysis of 587 of the donors used high-throughput TCR beta sequencing to judge whether each TCR beta V gene segment behaved as functional or pseudogenic. Among 350 to 400 genotyped donors of the cohort, an average of around 240,000 unique TCR beta nucleotide sequences were sequenced per donor, roughly 20% of them non-productive. The study was designed to test whether signatures of past pathogen exposure could be identified by cataloging public T cell receptors. Among the roughly 400 genotyped donors, roughly 80% belonged to the genetic ancestry cluster associated with self-reported Caucasian donors. Class I and class II HLA loci were covered by the typing at four-digit resolution. Every discovery cohort repertoire had been produced on one sequencing platform. Rather than drawing on any new phenotypic data, the later analysis identified candidate immune exposures from TCR beta sequences and the way those sequences occurred across donors. Alongside the repertoire data, information on donor age, sex, ethnicity and CMV serostatus was compiled. A later genetic analysis took genome-wide SNP genotypes for about three fifths of the 666 donors and used that subset as a discovery cohort. A separate validation cohort of about 110 different subjects was used in addition to the roughly 700-subject first cohort. The study profiled the T cell repertoires of approximately 700 subjects by immunosequencing and related them to cytomegalovirus serostatus. A later analysis re-examined previously published TCR beta repertoires from more than 550 donors and added high-resolution HLA genotyping to investigate patterns of TCR occurrence. The number of typed donors differed by locus: 629-630 for A, B, C, DRB1 and DQB1; 522 for DQA1; some 610 for DPA1; and around 470 for DPB1. Because of strong linkage in the cohort, 5 or 6 DR-DQ haplotypes were treated as single units for association and clustering. To predict cytomegalovirus infection status, the study combined high-throughput TCR immunosequencing, statistical association of individual TCRs with disease status, and machine learning. An early release covering 550 to 700 HLA-typed donors comprised about 290 gigabases of sequencing data and 85 million to 100 million unique TCR sequences. Study-wide findings and limitations: Compared with equally common non-associated chains, HLA-associated TCR beta chains in a later analysis were more clonally expanded and had lower generation probabilities. According to a later genetic analysis, donors in an Asian-associated ancestry cluster had fewer N-insertions in productive TCRs than the approximately 700-donor mean. The 87-base-pair reads could not distinguish some IMGT-functional V segments, including TRBV6-2 and TRBV6-3, so those segments were excluded. Several of the top co-occurrence clusters appeared to be linked to parvovirus B19, influenza, CMV and Epstein-Barr virus, according to a later analysis. In a later analysis, most CMV-associated TCR beta chains were found to appear HLA-restricted, with HLA associations seemingly driven largely by CMV exposure. A further reported finding was that TCR beta sequences accurately predicted the HLA-A and HLA-B alleles for most subjects in the first cohort. Because some donors lacked HLA typing at each locus, the association tests relied only on the typed subset. A later genetic analysis associated a missense DCLRE1C variant with V-gene and J-gene trimming of TCR beta chains, and an independent cohort replicated the association. The authors suggested that the approach could potentially be extended to other disease states and immunological phenotypes. Most TCR sequences were seen in very few donors, while some public TCRs were found in many individuals. Linkage disequilibrium might explain the correlated functional status among segregating V segments, but an unknown experimental factor could not be ruled out. A total of 150 or so TCR beta chains were listed by the study as associated with cytomegalovirus. Cytomegalovirus status was reported to be diagnosed by the classifier with high specificity and sensitivity in both the original and validation cohorts. Sequencing depth was assumed to be roughly uniform across donors in the presence/absence analyses, though that assumption may not hold. Assigning TCR associations to individual alleles was difficult when HLA alleles, especially DR and DQ, strongly co-occurred. In an earlier analysis of more than 450 of the donors, most TCR beta V segments were observed in productive rearrangements about 87% or about 30% of the time, broadly matching IMGT annotations. A cluster of highly shared sequence variants was judged likely to represent a technical artifact of the sequencing pipeline. According to a later analysis, TCR association rates differed among HLA loci, with DRB1 alleles showing the most associated TCRs and HLA-C alleles showing the fewest. Because counts were too low, approximately 15 rarely observed V segments, including chromosome 9 orphons, were excluded from the earlier analysis of 500 to 700 of the donors. Specific HLA alleles were associated with roughly 16,000 TCR beta sequences at a false discovery rate of 0.05 in a later analysis. In vitro tests confirmed that a few of the cytomegalovirus-associated TCR beta chains recognize cytomegalovirus antigens. In this cohort, only TCR beta chains were sequenced, and detectable features were limited by the absence of alpha or paired-chain data. For the cohort, immune exposure information was limited to CMV serostatus.

To prepare the library, the immunoSEQ multiplex PCR assay was applied. For the multiplex PCR, a mixture combining 60 forward primers for TCR Vbeta segments and 13 reverse primers for TCR Jbeta segments was used. A multiplex PCR assay on genomic DNA amplified the CDR3 region of rearranged TCR beta genes. On the Illumina HiSeq System, the amplified TCR beta libraries were sequenced as 87-base-pair reads. For the original study's pipeline: Across the 666 repertoires, a later analysis counted some 80 million unique TCR beta chains, roughly 11 million of which were shared by at least two donors. A nearest-neighbor algorithm error-corrected the raw reads and collapsed the reads into unique sequences, merging closely related sequences to remove PCR and sequencing errors. To assign V, D and J gene segments, CDR3 sequences were aligned to IMGT reference sequences. For a sequence to be retained, a match of at least six nucleotides to both a V gene segment and a J gene segment was required. A rearrangement was called productive if the CDR3 had no stop codons and remained in frame with V and J, and every other rearrangement was called non-productive. CDR3 was defined according to IMGT convention as the region running from the second conserved V-encoded cysteine to the conserved J-encoded phenylalanine. Sequences without an unambiguous match to a single V gene segment were excluded from the earlier analysis of several hundred of the donors. In an earlier analysis of approximately 590 of the donors, V segments were called functional above 56.7% productive rearrangements and were called segregating when the between-donor standard deviation exceeded 5%. A statistical classification framework was developed to diagnose cytomegalovirus status using the catalog of TCR beta chain sequences. A later analysis assigned V and J genes by comparing TCR nucleotide sequences with IMGT/GENE-DB human TR gene sequences. In a later analysis, CDR3 sequences and most-parsimonious VDJ recombination scenarios were assigned using the TCRdist pipeline. In a later analysis, each TCR beta chain was defined by its CDR3 amino acid sequence together with its V-gene family, and reads lacking a unique V-gene family were excluded. In a later analysis, 500 to 700 highly shared, low-generation-probability nucleotide sequences were removed to address suspected cross-contamination and a sequencing artifact. In a later analysis, a clonal expansion index for each public chain was calculated from normalized within-repertoire ranks of inferred template counts. In a later analysis, generation probabilities were computed using a VDJ recombination model fitted to out-of-frame rearrangements, and the results were checked against IGoR. In a later analysis, TCR-TCR, TCR-HLA and TCR-CMV co-occurrence was scored with hypergeometric tests, and a repertoire-size bias correction was applied to TCR pairs. In a later analysis, false discovery rates were estimated by permuting HLA or CMV assignments 20 times. In a later analysis, co-occurring TCRs were grouped using DBSCAN, and TCRdist sequence similarity was added for clustering within HLA-allele-positive subsets. For co-occurrence clustering, repertoires with fewer than 30,000 or more than 120,000 public chains were excluded, along with about five repertoires with anomalous nucleotide sharing. Imported from immuneACCESS, the table was reduced by TCRdb to in-frame sequences with V and J called. These copies leave out some clones; in studies compared against another copy, an unresolved V gene accounts for under half, and the cause of the remainder is not known. V and J calls and clone size are given by that table; D and trimming were obtained from the DNA. In all, the sample holds about 90,000 clones, and around 80% of those were seen once. The ten largest clones capture around 2.5% of the sample.

Comments on this clone: What this receptor recognizes is not known. No much larger clone exists at a distance of one base, and base qualities are not known.

Via the germline V gene, CDR1 is SQVTM and CDR2 ANQGSEA. The CDR3 numbers 12 residues from cysteine through phenylalanine. Only the CDR3 region is kept as DNA, spanning 36 bases read in frame from base 1. V is pared back by 4 bases and J by 9 bases, with 13 bases lying between the germline termini. The cohort was made up of approximately 670 healthy bone marrow donors. At the time of sampling, all cohort members were nominally healthy, though unrecorded immune exposures were likely present. The donor was CMV seronegative and was included in the group of several hundred seronegative cohort members. Every donor gave a peripheral blood sample, and the peripheral blood mononuclear cells from that sample were used for TCR beta sequencing. The Qiagen DNeasy Blood Extraction Kit was used to extract genomic DNA from the blood cell samples.

The V and J genes are TRBV29-1 and TRBJ2-1; possibly the D gene is TRBD2, per 6 matching bases. Sequencing was performed on PBMCs. The receptor comes from a man aged 30-40 years in good health and CMV-seronegative. In nucleotide form, the sequence is TGCAGCGTTGTTTCGGGGGTGGGTGAGCAGTTCTTC. It codes for CSVVSGVGEQFF.